The 31 T cell receptor beta chains below all came from one sample that was sequenced in a study of blood T cell repertoires in COVID-19 (dated by TCRdb to the early 2020s). Library method: the immunoSEQ multiplex PCR assay. Entries here come from immuneACCESS through TCRdb and include only in-frame sequences with V and J called. Some clones fail to appear in such tables; in the studies checked, an unresolved V gene covers under half of the shortfall, and the cause of the remainder is unknown. For this sample the table gives roughly 100,000 clones, of which 60% to 85% were detected only once. About 6.5% of the sample is held by the ten biggest clonotypes. The sample was peripheral blood. These receptor sequences come from a man between 65 and 85 years old with acute or convalescent COVID-19.

This clone was counted once. The junction differs from germline at one of its ends, possibly a read error. Other DNA sequences of this sample code for an identical CDR3. The rearrangement uses TRBV11-3 and TRBJ2-5, with a weak D call TRBD2 (6 bases). The CDR3 has 15 amino acids. CDR1 SGHNT and CDR2 YENEEA come from the germline V gene. CDR3: CASSLGGLLQETQYF. CDR3 DNA: TGTGCCAGCAGCTTAGGGGGACTTCTCCAAGAAACCCAGTACTTC.

This clone has more than one count but fewer than ten. The chain is built from TRBV18 and TRBJ2-3; possibly TRBD2 for D (6 bases). The CDR3 loop spans 13 amino acids. Germline-derived CDR1 and CDR2 are KGHSH and LQKENI. Trimming took off 6 bases at V and 7 bases at J, with 14 bases between the two ends. CDR3 loop: CASSAGEVNTQYF. CDR3 in DNA: TGTGCCAGCTCCGCCGGGGAGGTAAATACGCAGTATTTT.

This clone was counted a single time. J is TRBJ1-1 and V is TRBV7-2; 9 positions match TRBD1. CDR3 size: 14 residues. The trim removed 4 bases at V and 5 bases at J, leaving 5 bases unmatched. Germline CDR1 is SGHTA and CDR2 is FQGNSA. CDR3 amino acids: CASSWTGVWTEAFF. The CDR3 region has the DNA TGTGCCAGCAGCTGGACAGGGGTTTGGACTGAAGCTTTCTTT.

The chain has TRBV19 and TRBJ1-5; TRBD1 matches at 8 bases. Trimming took 5 bases from V and 0 from J; bases not matched to a gene: 6. This CDR3 spans 16 amino acids. Germline assignment: CDR1 LNHDA and CDR2 SQIVND (reference sequence). Here the CDR3 reads CASSVKQGVSNQPQHF. The CDR3 DNA reads TGTGCCAGTAGTGTAAAACAGGGGGTTAGCAATCAGCCCCAGCATTTT. Using reference TRBV19 and TRBJ1-5 for the parts outside the CDR3, the full variable domain is DGGITQSPKYLFRKEGQNVTLSCEQNLNHDAMYWYRQDPGQGLRLIYYSQIVNDFQKGDIAEGYSVSREKKESFPLTVTSAQKNPTAFYLCASSVKQGVSNQPQHFGDGTRLSIL.

This clone was found a few times. This chain joins TRBV28 and TRBJ1-1; the D gene is possibly TRBD1 (6 bases). Per the germline V gene, CDR1 is MDHEN and CDR2 is SYDVKM. V gave up 3 bases and J gave up 8 bases, with 19 bases separating them. This CDR3 has 15 residues. The CDR3 nucleotides read TGTGCCAGCAGTTTGTGGAAACAGGGCCGTTCAGAAGCTTTCTTT. Amino acids: CASSLWKQGRSEAFF.

J is TRBJ2-4 and V is TRBV28, with 7 bases that match TRBD1. After removal of 4 bases from V and 5 bases from J, the junction contained 8 bases not matched to a gene. The germline CDR1 and CDR2 sequences are MDHEN and SYDVKM. This CDR3 is 15 amino acids long. CDR3: CASSYTQGDQNIQYF. For the CDR3, the DNA is TGTGCCAGCAGTTACACTCAGGGGGACCAAAACATTCAGTACTTC.

CDR3 nucleotide sequence: TGTGCCAGCAGCTTATCTCGGGGAAAAGCTGGAAACACCATATATTTT. Its translation is CASSLSRGKAGNTIYF. V and J are TRBV7-2 and TRBJ1-3; no definite D call. The CDR3 sequence is 16 residues long. V shed 2 bases and J shed 2 bases, with 13 bases lying between them. The germline gives CDR1 SGHTA, CDR2 FQGNSA.

The chain employs TRBV6-6 and TRBJ2-3; 7 nucleotides match TRBD1. Germline V gene sequence: CDR1 MNHNY, CDR2 SVGAGI (reference sequence). J was trimmed by 0 bases and V by 6 bases; bases with no gene match: 15. This CDR3 spans 18 amino acids. CDR3 region: CASSRQGSHGISTDTQYF. CDR3 bases: TGTGCCAGCAGCCGACAGGGAAGCCATGGAATTAGCACAGATACGCAGTATTTT.

There are a few counts of this clone. This chain uses TRBV28 with TRBJ1-1; D is possibly TRBD1 (5 bases). The germline V gene encodes CDR1 MDHEN and CDR2 SYDVKM. V was pared by 3 bases and J by 1 base, with 12 bases between. The CDR3 sequence is 15 residues long. CDR3 in DNA: TGTGCCAGCAGTTTGATTTTGGGGCAGAACACTGAAGCTTTCTTT. Its protein is CASSLILGQNTEAFF.

There are a few counts of this clone. The V and J genes are TRBV15 and TRBJ1-1, with 11 bases lining up with TRBD1. This CDR3 is built from 15 residues. V lost 6 bases and J lost 7; bases outside the gene matches: 10. Germline CDR1 reads LNHNV; CDR2 reads YYDKDF (reference sequence). CDR3 sequence: CATRRDRGSGLEAFF. The CDR3 DNA reads TGTGCCACCAGAAGGGACAGGGGGTCGGGACTTGAAGCTTTCTTT. Using reference TRBV15 and TRBJ1-1 for the parts outside the CDR3, the full variable domain is DAMVIQNPRYQVTQFGKPVTLSCSQTLNHNVMYWYQQKSSQAPKLLFHYYDKDFNNEADTPDNFQSRRPNTSFCFLDIRSPGLGDTAMYLCATRRDRGSGLEAFFGQGTRLTVV.

V and J are TRBV5-5 and TRBJ1-3; D remains ambiguous. This CDR3 spans 15 amino acids. CDR1 and CDR2 from the germline V gene are SGHKS and YYEKEE (reference sequence). Trimming cost V 5 bases and J 0 bases, with 12 bases left between them. CDR3 bases: TGTGCCAGCAGGACGACGACAATCTCTGGAAACACCATATATTTT. Translated, it gives CASRTTTISGNTIYF.

The rearrangement uses TRBV28 and TRBJ1-1, with TRBD1 matching over 7 bases. The CDR3 covers 14 residues. Germline V gives CDR1 MDHEN, CDR2 SYDVKM. With 6 bases clipped from V and 4 bases from J, the junction kept 8 bases outside the gene matches. The CDR3 reads CASSPGGSATEAFF. The CDR3 DNA reads TGTGCCAGCAGCCCAGGGGGAAGTGCCACTGAAGCTTTCTTT. Full variable domain (outside the CDR3, taken from reference TRBV28 and TRBJ1-1): DVKVTQSSRYLVKRTGEKVFLECVQDMDHENMFWYRQDPGLGLRLIYFSYDVKMKEKGDIPEGYSVSREKKERFSLILESASTNQTSMYLCASSPGGSATEAFFGQGTRLTVV.

V and J are TRBV6-1 and TRBJ1-6; TRBD1 agrees at 7 bases. Germline values: CDR1 MNHNS, CDR2 SASEGT. CDR3 length: 15 residues. Trimming at V came to 1 base and at J to 10 bases, leaving 7 bases not matched to a gene. The CDR3 sequence: CASSEDRGRLSPLHF. DNA of the CDR3: TGTGCCAGCAGTGAAGACAGGGGCAGACTCTCACCCCTCCACTTT.

The V call is TRBV19, the J call TRBJ1-3; a weak D match, TRBD1 (5 bases). Germline V CDR1 and CDR2: LNHDA, SQIVND (reference sequence). Trimming shortened V by 7 bases and J by 2 bases, and 18 bases separated the two germline ends. CDR3 length: 16 residues. CDR3 DNA sequence: TGTGCCAGTAATCCCGATGGGACTTTCACTGGAAACACCATATATTTT. Protein product: CASNPDGTFTGNTIYF. Full variable domain (outside the CDR3, taken from reference TRBV19 and TRBJ1-3): DGGITQSPKYLFRKEGQNVTLSCEQNLNHDAMYWYRQDPGQGLRLIYYSQIVNDFQKGDIAEGYSVSREKKESFPLTVTSAQKNPTAFYLCASNPDGTFTGNTIYFGEGSWLTVV.

This clone was observed once. CDR3 loop: CASSDPTPTGPSMDEQFF. The DNA of the CDR3 is TGTGCCAGCAGTGACCCCACCCCGACAGGGCCGTCGATGGATGAGCAGTTCTTC. J is TRBJ2-1 and V is TRBV25-1; TRBD1 agrees at 7 bases. The CDR3 sequence is 18 residues long. J lost 8 bases, V lost 3 bases, and 19 bases had no gene match. In germline, CDR1 is MGHDK, CDR2 SYGVNS.

The rearrangement joins TRBV28 to TRBJ1-5; 7 nucleotides agree with TRBD1. Germline CDR1 is MDHEN and CDR2 is SYDVKM. The ends lost 3 bases at V and 3 bases at J; junction bases unmatched: 5. The CDR3 runs to 15 residues. In DNA form, the CDR3 reads TGTGCCAGCAGTTTTCAGGGGGGCCTCAATCAGCCCCAGCATTTT. Its protein is CASSFQGGLNQPQHF.

The chain has TRBV3-1 (or the pseudogene TRBV3-2) and TRBJ1-5; no reliable D call. The germline gives CDR1 LGHDT, CDR2 YNNKEL (reference sequence). This CDR3 region has 16 residues. V lost 4 bases to trimming and J lost 6 bases, with 19 bases between them. For the CDR3, the DNA is TGTGCCAGCAGCCTCAAATACGGGGTGGAGGGTCAGCCCCAGCATTTT. This translates into CASSLKYGVEGQPQHF.

The V call is TRBV7-2, the J call TRBJ1-2; 7 nucleotides align to TRBD1. Germline V lookup: CDR1 SGHTA, CDR2 FQGNSA. The CDR3 is made up of 15 amino acids. The V segment lost 0 bases and the J segment 7 bases; nucleotides outside the gene matches: 8. The DNA of the CDR3 is TGTGCCAGCAGCTTAGCTCACAGGGGACCTACTGGCTACACCTTC. This gives the protein CASSLAHRGPTGYTF. Together with reference TRBV7-2 and TRBJ1-2, the CDR3 gives the full variable domain: GAGVSQSPSNKVTEKGKDVELRCDPISGHTALYWYRQSLGQGLEFLIYFQGNSAPDKSGLPSDRFSAERTGGSVSTLTIQRTQQEDSAVYLCASSLAHRGPTGYTFGSGTRLTVV.

This clone has only one observation. V gene TRBV18 combines with J gene TRBJ1-1, with D uncertain. This CDR3 contains 12 residues. Germline CDR1 reads KGHSH; CDR2 reads LQKENI. Trimming removed 6 bases from V and 0 bases from J, with 5 bases in between. This CDR3 is CASSLLNTEAFF. The CDR3 DNA reads TGTGCCAGCTCCCTCTTGAACACTGAAGCTTTCTTT.

CDR3 nucleotide sequence: TGTGCCAGCAGTGCCGGCGGGAGGAGCACAGATACGCAGTATTTT. This sequence encodes CASSAGGRSTDTQYF. The rearrangement links TRBV2 to TRBJ2-3, with 8 bases that match TRBD2. This CDR3 comprises 15 residues. The V segment lost 4 bases and the J segment 0 bases; nucleotides outside the gene matches: 3. Germline values: CDR1 SNHLY, CDR2 FYNNEI.

The gene calls are TRBV7-2 and TRBJ2-1; D might be TRBD1 (6 bases). The germline V gene encodes CDR1 SGHTA and CDR2 FQGNSA. The length of the CDR3 is 14 residues. V was clipped by 1 base and J by 5 bases, with 9 bases between them. As DNA, the CDR3 is TGTGCCAGCAGCTTAGAGTCAGGGGACAATGAGCAGTTCTTC. It yields the protein CASSLESGDNEQFF.

In this sample, this clone turned up once. The chain has TRBV7-2 and TRBJ2-1, with 12 positions matching TRBD2. The CDR3 runs 15 residues. J lost 8 bases, V lost 5 bases, and 7 bases had no gene match. The V gene's germline CDR1 is SGHTA and CDR2 FQGNSA. In DNA, the CDR3 is TGTGCCAGCAGCCCTAGCGGGGGGGCTTCGGATGAGCAGTTCTTC. Its protein is CASSPSGGASDEQFF.

The J gene is TRBJ1-3, the V gene TRBV5-1; 8 bases line up with TRBD1. Germline values: CDR1 SGHRS, CDR2 YFSETQ. The CDR3 runs to 19 residues. V was pared by 4 bases and J by 1 base, with 16 bases of the junction left unmatched. DNA of the CDR3: TGCGCCAGCAGCACACGCGGACAGGGAGCTGGGACTTCTGGAAACACCATATATTTT. This codes for CASSTRGQGAGTSGNTIYF.

The J gene is TRBJ1-4, the V gene TRBV19; D gene unclear. This CDR3 is 13 amino acids long. Germline assignment: CDR1 LNHDA and CDR2 SQIVND (reference sequence). V was cut by 0 bases and J by 5 bases, with 4 bases left in between. The CDR3 loop is CASSIDPNEKLFF. CDR3 DNA sequence: TGTGCCAGTAGTATAGATCCAAATGAAAAACTGTTTTTT.

The chain links TRBV19 to TRBJ1-1; D ambiguous. The CDR3 extends over 14 amino acids. The V end lost 5 bases, the J end lost 1 base, and 11 bases lay between the germline ends. The germline gives CDR1 LNHDA, CDR2 SQIVND (reference sequence). In nucleotides, the CDR3 is TGTGCCAGTAGTCTATACCCAGGGAACACTGAAGCTTTCTTT. It encodes CASSLYPGNTEAFF.

The chain's CDR3 is CASSQGYSGANNSPLHF. CDR3 DNA sequence: TGTGCCAGCAGCCAAGGATATTCAGGGGCAAATAATTCACCCCTCCACTTT. The rearrangement joins TRBV3-1 (or the pseudogene TRBV3-2) to TRBJ1-6; D is perhaps TRBD1 (6 bases). This CDR3 is 17 amino acids long. Deletions cut 1 base from V and 5 bases from J, with 15 bases between. CDR1 is LGHDT, CDR2 YNNKEL, per germline (reference sequence).

The count of this clone is one. The chain joins TRBV7-6 to TRBJ2-6; D is ambiguous. The CDR3 is 15 residues long. CDR1 is SGHVS and CDR2 is FNYEAQ in the germline V gene. Trimming shortened V by 3 bases and J by 1 base, and 7 bases separated the two germline ends. The CDR3 protein is CASSFGSSGANVLTF. Here the CDR3 DNA reads TGTGCCAGCAGCTTCGGGTCGTCTGGGGCCAACGTCCTGACTTTC.

The chain joins TRBV10-3 to TRBJ1-1; D might be TRBD1 (6 bases). Germline CDR1 ENHRY, CDR2 SYGVKD. Trimming took off 0 bases at V and 4 bases at J, with 15 bases between the two ends. This CDR3 is built from 16 residues. CDR3 amino acids: CAISESAQGGGTEAFF. The CDR3 nucleotides are TGTGCCATCAGTGAGTCGGCCCAGGGAGGGGGCACTGAAGCTTTCTTT.

The chain employs TRBV12-3 or TRBV12-4 and TRBJ1-4; the D gene is possibly TRBD1 (6 bases). The CDR3 covers 11 residues. V lost 6 bases, J lost 8 bases, and 7 bases lay in between. CDR3 bases: TGTGCCAGCAGACAGGGAGAAAAACTGTTTTTT. Amino acid sequence: CASRQGEKLFF.

The rearrangement uses TRBV3-1 (or the pseudogene TRBV3-2) and TRBJ1-3; D is possibly TRBD1 (6 bases). The CDR3 runs to 15 residues. V gave up 1 base and J gave up 2 bases, with 9 bases separating them. Germline CDR1 LGHDT, CDR2 YNNKEL (reference sequence). The CDR3 DNA sequence: TGTGCCAGCAGCCAAGGAGAGGGGGCTGGAAACACCATATATTTT. Residues: CASSQGEGAGNTIYF.

This clone was counted a few times. The chain combines TRBV3-1 (or the pseudogene TRBV3-2) with TRBJ1-6, with D perhaps matching TRBD1 (6 bases). CDR1 is LGHDT and CDR2 is YNNKEL in the germline V gene (reference sequence). The CDR3 extends over 15 amino acids. Trimming left V 3 bases short and J 5 bases short, with 11 bases between. This chain's CDR3 is CASSQFTGNNSPLHF. The CDR3 DNA follows: TGTGCCAGCAGCCAGTTTACAGGGAATAATTCACCCCTCCACTTT.